The TCR beta chain described here comes from a study of shared clonotypes between healthy human individuals. Study-level information: Two women and a few men aged 18 to 49 made up the donors.

V lost 6 bases and J 5 bases, leaving 11 bases between the germline ends. The CDR3 covers 13 residues. Germline CDR1 and CDR2: MNHEY and SVGAGI. Method: immunoSEQ multiplex PCR; TCRdb's copy keeps in-frame clones and lacks some. The sample holds about 680,000 clones, around 72% seen once. Study outcomes and limitations: Some naive CD4 clonotypes, 4.5% to 5.5%, turned up in common across four donors.

As concerns this clone: The antigen is unknown.

The chain uses TRBV6-5 and TRBJ2-1; possible D gene TRBD2, 5 bases. The clonotype was recovered from a woman aged 25-40 years in good health. Sequencing input: memory CD4+ T cells sorted from blood. The subset here: CD45RA-negative fraction. The CDR3 bases are TGTGCCAGCAGCGCACCAGCGGACAATGAGCAGTTCTTC. Translation gives CASSAPADNEQFF.